The entry that follows covers one T cell receptor (beta chain) sequence. The antigen is unknown. The record originates from a study of cytomegalovirus exposure and HLA in healthy donors. Study observations and caveats: In a later analysis, at a false discovery rate of 0.05, approximately 18,000 TCR beta sequences were associated with HLA alleles.

The PCR made use of 60 Vbeta and 13 Jbeta primers. Produced via immunoSEQ multiplex PCR; TCRdb's table is partial and in-frame only. The ten most abundant clones cover about 0.96% of a sample with 110,000 to 150,000 clones. The sequenced material came from PBMCs. The receptor was derived from a male donor in good health and CMV-seronegative.

CDR3 bases: TGTGCCAGTAGTATAGGGGGGTCGGGACAGACATTCTACGAGCAGTACTTC. This encodes CASSIGGSGQTFYEQYF. The chain uses TRBV19 and TRBJ2-7; the match to TRBD1 covers 7 bases. Losses at the gene ends were 1 base for V and 3 bases for J; bases not matched to a gene: 12. The CDR3 runs to 17 residues. CDR1 is LNHDA, CDR2 SQIVND, per germline (reference sequence).